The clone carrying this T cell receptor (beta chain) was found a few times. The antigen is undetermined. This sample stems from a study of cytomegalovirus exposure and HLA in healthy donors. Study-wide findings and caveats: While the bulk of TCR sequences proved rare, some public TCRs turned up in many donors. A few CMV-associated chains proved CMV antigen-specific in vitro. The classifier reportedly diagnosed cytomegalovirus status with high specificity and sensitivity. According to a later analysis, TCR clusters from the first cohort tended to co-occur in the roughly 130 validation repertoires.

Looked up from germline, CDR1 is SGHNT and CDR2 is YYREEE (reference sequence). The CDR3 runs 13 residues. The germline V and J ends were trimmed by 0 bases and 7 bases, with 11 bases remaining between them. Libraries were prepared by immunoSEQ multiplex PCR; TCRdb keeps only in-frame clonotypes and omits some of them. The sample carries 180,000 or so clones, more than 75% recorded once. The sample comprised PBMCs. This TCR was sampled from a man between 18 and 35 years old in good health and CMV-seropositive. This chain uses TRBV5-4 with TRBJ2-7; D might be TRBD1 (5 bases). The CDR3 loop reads CASSLGDQGEQYF. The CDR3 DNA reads TGTGCCAGCAGCTTGGGCGACCAGGGTGAGCAGTACTTC.